The 18 T cell receptor beta chains presented below share a single source sample, sequenced in a study of OX40 agonist ivuxolimab in advanced cancers. Some clones are missing from TCRdb's copy, which holds only in-frame ones; the method was immunoSEQ multiplex PCR. The repertoire holds 100,000 or so clones, with around 86% as singletons. The material sequenced was CD4+ or CD8+ T cells sorted from blood, taken in a trial of the OX40 agonist ivuxolimab. The receptors come from an adult with an advanced solid tumor such as melanoma, head and neck, liver or kidney cancer.

This rearrangement joins TRBV11-1 to TRBJ2-7; TRBD2 matches at 8 bases. Trimming removed 2 bases from V and 4 bases from J; junction bases left unmatched: 10. Germline-derived CDR1 and CDR2 are SGHAT and FQDESV (reference sequence). CDR3 length: 16 residues. The CDR3: CASSLRSLAGLYEQYF. As DNA, the CDR3 is TGTGCCAGCAGCTTAAGGAGTCTAGCGGGTCTATACGAGCAGTACTTC.

The V gene is TRBV15, the J gene TRBJ2-3, with 11 bases that match TRBD2. The germline V gene has CDR1 LNHNV and CDR2 YYDKDF (reference sequence). This CDR3 is built from 14 residues. Losses at the gene ends were 8 bases for V and 0 bases for J; bases not matched to a gene: 1. For the CDR3, the DNA is TGTGCCACCCGACTAGCGGGGAGCACAGATACGCAGTATTTT. Translating it yields CATRLAGSTDTQYF.

The V and J genes are TRBV15 and TRBJ2-7, with D tentatively TRBD1 (6 bases). The germline gives CDR1 LNHNV, CDR2 YYDKDF (reference sequence). Trimming pared 2 bases from V and 2 bases from J, leaving 13 bases between. This CDR3 comprises 15 residues. The CDR3 DNA follows: TGTGCCACCAGCAGACGAACCGACAGGCCCTACGAGCAGTACTTC. This encodes CATSRRTDRPYEQYF. Drawing the rest from reference TRBV15 and TRBJ2-7, the complete variable domain is DAMVIQNPRYQVTQFGKPVTLSCSQTLNHNVMYWYQQKSSQAPKLLFHYYDKDFNNEADTPDNFQSRRPNTSFCFLDIRSPGLGDTAMYLCATSRRTDRPYEQYFGPGTRLTVT.

This sequence joins TRBV5-1 and TRBJ2-2; D remains ambiguous. Trimming removed 3 bases at V and 2 bases at J, with 8 bases between. This CDR3 region has 14 residues. In germline, CDR1 is SGHRS, CDR2 YFSETQ. The CDR3 sequence: CASSSRHNTGELFF. CDR3 coding DNA: TGCGCCAGCAGCTCGAGACACAACACCGGGGAGCTGTTTTTT.

The chain joins TRBV18 to TRBJ1-4; D call uncertain. The germline V and J ends were trimmed by 2 bases and 8 bases, with 12 bases remaining between them. Germline V gives CDR1 KGHSH, CDR2 LQKENI. The length of the CDR3 is 14 residues. CDR3 nucleotide sequence: TGTGCCAGCTCACCATTTCAGGAAGGGGAAAAACTGTTTTTT. It codes for CASSPFQEGEKLFF. Full variable domain (missing parts from reference TRBV18 and TRBJ1-4): NAGVMQNPRHLVRRRGQEARLRCSPMKGHSHVYWYRQLPEEGLKFMVYLQKENIIDESGMPKERFSAEFPKEGPSILRIQQVVRGDSAAYFCASSPFQEGEKLFFGSGTQLSVL.

This clone showed up just once. The chain is built from TRBV4-2 and TRBJ2-7, with unresolved D. Germline loops: CDR1 LGHNA, CDR2 YNFKEQ. The CDR3 loop spans 15 amino acids. Trimming took off 0 bases at V and 2 bases at J, with 11 bases between the two ends. The CDR3 loop reads CASSQDRRQTYEQYF. CDR3 nucleotide sequence: TGTGCCAGCAGCCAAGATCGGCGGCAGACCTACGAGCAGTACTTC.

The chain couples TRBV7-9 to TRBJ2-7; D might be TRBD2 (6 bases). Per the germline V gene, CDR1 is SEHNR and CDR2 is FQNEAQ (reference sequence). Trimming removed 2 bases from V and 3 bases from J, with 11 bases in between. The CDR3 extends over 14 amino acids. This CDR3 is CASSLMEGYYEQYF. The CDR3 bases are TGTGCCAGCAGCTTAATGGAGGGATACTACGAGCAGTACTTC.

The chain's CDR3 is CASSLTAGYGYTF. CDR3 nucleotides: TGTGCCAGCAGCTTGACGGCAGGGTATGGCTACACCTTC. V is TRBV5-4 and J is TRBJ1-2, with D perhaps TRBD1 (5 bases). Germline V gene data show CDR1 as SGHNT and CDR2 as YYREEE (reference sequence). V gave up 1 base and J gave up 5 bases, with 9 bases separating them. The CDR3 totals 13 residues.

Note on this clone: Other DNA sequences in this sample translate to the same CDR3. The rearrangement links TRBV9 to TRBJ2-3; D is perhaps TRBD2 (5 bases). Per the germline V gene, CDR1 is SGDLS and CDR2 is YYNGEE. The length of the CDR3 is 15 residues. The V end was cut by 0 bases, the J end by 0 bases, with 8 bases between. CDR3 sequence: CASSVGGGSTDTQYF. DNA of the CDR3: TGTGCCAGCAGCGTAGGAGGCGGGAGCACAGATACGCAGTATTTT.

The gene calls are TRBV11-3 and TRBJ2-2; D might be TRBD1 (5 bases). Per the germline V gene, CDR1 is SGHNT and CDR2 is YENEEA. V lost 3 bases to trimming and J lost 1 base, with 6 bases between them. CDR3 length equals 14 residues. The CDR3 region is CASSFDRNTGELFF. For the CDR3, the DNA is TGTGCCAGCAGCTTTGACAGGAACACCGGGGAGCTGTTTTTT.

The rearrangement joins TRBV15 to TRBJ1-5; 7 bases align to TRBD1. V trimming: 3 bases; J trimming: 2 bases; junction bases outside the gene matches: 13. Germline CDR1 reads LNHNV; CDR2 reads YYDKDF (reference sequence). The CDR3 has 18 amino acids. The CDR3 reads CATSRQGGEGAGNQPQHF. The CDR3 nucleotides read TGTGCCACCAGCAGGCAGGGCGGAGAGGGGGCTGGCAATCAGCCCCAGCATTTT.

The gene calls are TRBV6-1 and TRBJ1-5; D is undetermined. Trimming cost V 1 base and J 9 bases, with 16 bases left between them. CDR1 is MNHNS, CDR2 SASEGT, per germline. The CDR3 has 15 amino acids. The CDR3: CASSEVSWSRGPQHF. CDR3 nucleotides: TGTGCCAGCAGTGAAGTGTCCTGGTCCCGAGGGCCCCAGCATTTT.

The genes are TRBV29-1 and TRBJ2-1; 8 bases align to TRBD1. The junction had 2 bases not matched to a gene; V was cut back by 7 bases and J by 6 bases. The CDR3 sequence is 11 residues long. The germline gives CDR1 SQVTM, CDR2 ANQGSEA. As DNA, the CDR3 is TGCAGCGCCGGACAGGGCAATGAGCAGTTCTTC. This sequence encodes CSAGQGNEQFF.

The chain carries TRBV28 and TRBJ2-5, with D possibly matching TRBD2 (6 bases). Deletions cut 7 bases from V and 7 bases from J, with 16 bases between. There are 13 residues in the CDR3. Germline CDR1 MDHEN, CDR2 SYDVKM. CDR3 nucleotides: TGTGCCAGCACGGGAGTTGTAAAAGGGACCCAGTACTTC. As protein: CASTGVVKGTQYF.

The CDR3 loop is CAWIPAGQGNTGELFF. The CDR3 bases are TGTGCCTGGATTCCCGCTGGTCAGGGAAACACCGGGGAGCTGTTTTTT. The chain is built from TRBV30 and TRBJ2-2; possibly TRBD1 for D (5 bases). Germline V gives CDR1 GTSNPN, CDR2 SVGIG (reference sequence). Trimming took 4 bases from V and 2 from J, leaving 17 bases between them. The CDR3 has 16 amino acids. Full variable domain (rest looked up from reference TRBV30 and TRBJ2-2): SQTIHQWPATLVQPVGSPLSLECTVEGTSNPNLYWYRQAAGRGLQLLFYSVGIGQISSEVPQNLSASRPQDRQFILSSKKLLLSDSGFYLCAWIPAGQGNTGELFFGEGSRLTVL.

This clone was counted a single time. V usage is TRBV6-5 and J usage is TRBJ2-1; D might be TRBD2 (5 bases). CDR3 length equals 14 residues. Germline CDR1 MNHEY, CDR2 SVGAGI. Trimming removed 2 bases from V and 10 bases from J, with 15 bases in between. The CDR3 sequence: CASSYTGSWGEQFF. As DNA, the CDR3 is TGTGCCAGCAGTTACACGGGAAGTTGGGGAGAGCAGTTCTTC.

The V and J genes are TRBV6-1 and TRBJ2-7, with 9 bases that match TRBD1. Trimming cost V 3 bases and J 5 bases; bases outside gene matches: 8. CDR3 length equals 15 residues. From germline, CDR1 is MNHNS and CDR2 SASEGT. The CDR3 sequence: CASSDYTDRGHEQYF. CDR3 nucleotide sequence: TGTGCCAGCAGTGATTATACGGACAGGGGCCACGAGCAGTACTTC.

This rearrangement joins TRBV5-1 to TRBJ2-5; 7 bases line up with TRBD1. This CDR3 has 14 amino acids. The germline V gene has CDR1 SGHRS and CDR2 YFSETQ. The V segment lost 3 bases and the J segment 0 bases; nucleotides outside the gene matches: 2. CDR3 region: CASSSQGYQETQYF. CDR3 nucleotide sequence: TGCGCCAGCAGCTCACAGGGGTACCAAGAGACCCAGTACTTC.